These T cell receptor beta chains were read from a single sample in a study of Ad26.COV2.S vaccination and SARS-CoV-2 variants. Profiling relied on immunoSEQ multiplex PCR, and the TCRdb table lists in-frame clones only, not all of them. The sample carries about 350,000 clones, 80% to 90% recorded once. The source was peripheral blood, collected in a trial of Ad26.COV2.S vaccine versus placebo. These receptors were collected from a person between 18 and 65 years old who received the Ad26.COV2.S COVID-19 vaccine or a placebo. CDR3s include the opening cysteine and the closing phenylalanine or tryptophan. The D gene is left open where the match is weak. Clone size, where shown, is once, few, many, or a class for clones that have expanded.

length	V	J	size	D	DNA	CDR3
12	TRBV10-3	TRBJ2-7	once	TRBD2	TGTGCCTGTGCTAGCGGGAGTAACGAGCAGTACTTC	CACASGSNEQYF
11	TRBV2	TRBJ1-2	-	-	TGTGCCAGCCACATTGGGGGGGGCTACACCTTC	CASHIGGGYTF
15	TRBV9	TRBJ2-4	-	-	TGTGCCAGCAGCGCCTCGCGGGACAGCAAAAACATTCAGTACTTC	CASSASRDSKNIQYF
14	TRBV19	TRBJ1-2	few	TRBD1	TGTGCCAGTAAAGGACAGGGATTTAACTATGGCTACACCTTC	CASKGQGFNYGYTF
14	TRBV4-3	TRBJ1-1	-	-	TGCGCCAGCAGCCAAGATAACATGAACACTGAAGCTTTCTTT	CASSQDNMNTEAFF
11	TRBV5-1	TRBJ2-7	-	-	TGCGCCAGCAGCTTACAGGACGAGCAGTACTTC	CASSLQDEQYF
14	TRBV28	TRBJ2-7	-	TRBD1	TGTGCCAGCCGCCTTGGACAGGGGGACCCCGAGCAGTACTTC	CASRLGQGDPEQYF
14	TRBV7-2	TRBJ2-1	-	-	TGTGCCAGCAGCTTAATGGCGGAGGACAATGAGCAGTTCTTC	CASSLMAEDNEQFF
17	TRBV3-1/TRBV3-2	TRBJ2-1	-	TRBD2	TGTGCCAGCAGCCACGAGACTAGCGGGAGGATCTCGGAGGGGCAGTTCTTC	CASSHETSGRISEGQFF
14	TRBV6-6	TRBJ2-3	-	-	TGTGCCAGCAGTTATAGTAGGGACACAGATACGCAGTATTTT	CASSYSRDTDTQYF
16	TRBV18	TRBJ1-3	-	-	TGTGCCAGCCCCACCGGGGACATTAGCTCTGGAAACACCATATATTTT	CASPTGDISSGNTIYF
14	TRBV7-9	TRBJ2-5	-	-	TGTGCCAGCAGCTCACACAGGAGACAAGAGACCCAGTACTTC	CASSSHRRQETQYF
18	TRBV7-2	TRBJ1-4	-	TRBD1	TGTGCCAGCAGCTCAAGGGGACAGGGGGCCGGGTCTAATGAAAAACTGTTTTTT	CASSSRGQGAGSNEKLFF
13	TRBV11-2	TRBJ2-5	-	-	TGTGCCAGCAGCTTAGTCCTAGCTGAGACCCAGTACTTC	CASSLVLAETQYF
13	TRBV6-2/TRBV6-3	TRBJ1-2	-	TRBD1	TGTGCCAGCAGTCAGGACAGGGGGCGCGGCTACACCTTC	CASSQDRGRGYTF
14	TRBV5-1	TRBJ2-7	many	-	TGCGCCAGCAGCCCCGCTAGCGTCGGGTACGAGCAGTACTTC	CASSPASVGYEQYF
16	TRBV25-1	TRBJ1-5	once	TRBD1	TGTGCCAGCAGTGCCTCGGGACAGGGGGCCGGTCAGCCCCAGCATTTT	CASSASGQGAGQPQHF
13	TRBV9	TRBJ2-1	-	-	TGTGCCAGCAGCGAGTACAGGGTTTCTGAGCAGTTCTTC	CASSEYRVSEQFF
13	TRBV11-1	TRBJ2-7	-	-	TGTGCCAGCAGCCAGGACGGAAACTACGAGCAGTACTTC	CASSQDGNYEQYF
13	TRBV5-1	TRBJ2-7	-	-	TGCGCCAGCAGCATGGACAGCACCTACGAGCAGTACTTC	CASSMDSTYEQYF
14	TRBV3-1/TRBV3-2	TRBJ1-2	-	-	TGTGCCAGCAGCCAAGGACACTCTAACTATGGCTACACCTTC	CASSQGHSNYGYTF
16	TRBV19	TRBJ1-5	-	TRBD1	TGTGCCAGTAGTAGGGGGACAGGGGGCGGTTATCAGCCCCAGCATTTT	CASSRGTGGGYQPQHF
17	TRBV5-6	TRBJ2-1	-	TRBD2	TGTGCCAGCAGCTTGGAACTAGCGGGGGGAGCATACAATGAGCAGTTCTTC	CASSLELAGGAYNEQFF
14	TRBV3-1/TRBV3-2	TRBJ1-1	-	-	TGTGCCAGCAGCCAACGACAGTGGTACACTGAAGCTTTCTTT	CASSQRQWYTEAFF
15	TRBV5-1	TRBJ2-7	-	-	TGCGCCAGCAGCTTGGTCTGGGGTCCCTCCTACGAGCAGTACTTC	CASSLVWGPSYEQYF
15	TRBV15	TRBJ2-3	-	TRBD2	TGTGCCTCCGCCCCCACTAGCGGGAGCACAGATACGCAGTATTTT	CASAPTSGSTDTQYF
16	TRBV2	TRBJ1-3	-	-	TGTGCCAGCAGTGGGAGGAGAACTACTTCTGGAAACACCATATATTTT	CASSGRRTTSGNTIYF
14	TRBV28	TRBJ2-2	-	-	TGTGCCAGTTCATGGGGAGGTTCTACCGGGGAGCTGTTTTTT	CASSWGGSTGELFF
18	TRBV5-6	TRBJ2-7	-	TRBD2	TGTGCCAGCAGCTTGGAGCGCAATAGCGGGAGGGGCTCCTACGAGCAGTACTTC	CASSLERNSGRGSYEQYF
21	TRBV4-2	TRBJ2-3	-	TRBD2	TGTGCCAGCAGCCAAGACGGTCGGACTAGCGGGAGGGTAAGGGGGACAGATACGCAGTATTTT	CASSQDGRTSGRVRGTDTQYF
15	TRBV18	TRBJ1-5	-	-	TGTGCCAGCTCACCTGTGGAGACGGGCAATCAGCCCCAGCATTTT	CASSPVETGNQPQHF
16	TRBV11-2	TRBJ1-1	-	-	TGTGCCAGCAGCTTAGGGGATAGGGTGTCTTCCCCTGAAGCTTTCTTT	CASSLGDRVSSPEAFF
15	TRBV20-1	TRBJ2-7	-	TRBD1	TGCAGTGCTAGTAAGGACACAGGGGCAACCTACGAGCAGTACTTC	CSASKDTGATYEQYF
13	TRBV7-9	TRBJ1-1	-	-	TGTGCCAGCAGCTTAATGATGAACACTGAAGCTTTCTTT	CASSLMMNTEAFF
13	TRBV7-2	TRBJ2-3	-	-	TGTGCCAGCAGCCTGAACCCCCAGGATACGCAGTATTTT	CASSLNPQDTQYF
12	TRBV7-2	TRBJ2-1	-	-	TGTGCCAGCAGCTTATTCGGCTATGAGCAGTTCTTC	CASSLFGYEQFF
16	TRBV24-1	TRBJ2-1	-	TRBD2	TGTGCCACCAGTGATCGCGGGACTAGCGGTAACAATGAGCAGTTCTTC	CATSDRGTSGNNEQFF
17	TRBV28	TRBJ1-3	-	-	TGTGCCAGCAGTTTTCAGGCAGGGGACCTCTCTGGAAACACCATATATTTT	CASSFQAGDLSGNTIYF
15	TRBV28	TRBJ2-7	-	-	TGTGCCAGCAGTTTAGCTTCCACAGGGTATCGCGAGCAGTACTTC	CASSLASTGYREQYF
15	TRBV18	TRBJ1-1	-	TRBD1	TGTGCCAGCTCACTCGGACAGGGATTCATCACTGAAGCTTTCTTT	CASSLGQGFITEAFF
13	TRBV5-1	TRBJ2-7	few	-	TGCGCCAGCAGCTTGCTCAACAGCTACGAGCAGTACTTC	CASSLLNSYEQYF
15	TRBV3-1/TRBV3-2	TRBJ2-1	-	-	TGTGCCAGCAGCCAAGATACACTGACGGGCAATGAGCAGTTCTTC	CASSQDTLTGNEQFF
14	TRBV28	TRBJ2-7	-	TRBD2	TGTGCCAGCAGTTTGAGGAGCGGGAGATACGAGCAGTACTTC	CASSLRSGRYEQYF
16	TRBV28	TRBJ2-1	-	TRBD2	TGTGCCAGCAGTACCTGGACTAGCGGGAGGGCCAATGAGCAGTTCTTC	CASSTWTSGRANEQFF
14	TRBV10-3	TRBJ2-7	once	-	TGTGCCATCAGGGACTTCCAGGGAAGTTACGAGCAGTACTTC	CAIRDFQGSYEQYF
14	TRBV9	TRBJ2-1	-	-	TGTGCCAGCAGCGTAGTAGGTGGGAGCAATGAGCAGTTCTTC	CASSVVGGSNEQFF
15	TRBV7-3	TRBJ2-1	-	-	TGTGCCAGCAGCTCCCTCGGGGGGCTCGGCAATGAGCAGTTCTTC	CASSSLGGLGNEQFF
14	TRBV30	TRBJ2-6	-	-	TGTGCCTGGAGTGAGGGGTCTGGGGCCAACGTCCTGACTTTC	CAWSEGSGANVLTF
13	TRBV18	TRBJ1-2	-	TRBD1	TGTGCCAGCTCACCGGGACAGGTCTATGGCTACACCTTC	CASSPGQVYGYTF
15	TRBV28	TRBJ2-7	-	-	TGTGCCAGCCGAATTTCGAAGGCCGTTGCCTACGAGCAGTACTTC	CASRISKAVAYEQYF
15	TRBV2	TRBJ2-6	-	-	TGTGCCAGCAGTGCAAGTCGGTCTGGGGCCAACGTCCTGACTTTC	CASSASRSGANVLTF
16	TRBV14	TRBJ2-5	-	-	TGTGCCAGCAGCCCCGGCAGTGGCTCCCGCGGAGAGACCCAGTACTTC	CASSPGSGSRGETQYF
19	TRBV15	TRBJ2-6	-	TRBD2	TGTGCCACCAGCAGGTGGACTAGCGGGGCCTTCTCTGGGGCCAACGTCCTGACTTTC	CATSRWTSGAFSGANVLTF